This TCR beta chain was obtained from a study of shared clonotypes between healthy human individuals. Assay used: immunoSEQ multiplex PCR; TCRdb lists only in-frame clones, some missing. The sample has 1.5 million to 1.9 million clones, nearly 99% seen once. As to this clone: The antigen is undetermined. Other DNA sequences from this sample encode an identical CDR3 as well.

Points from the study as a whole: Non-shared clonotypes had lower generation probabilities than clonotypes shared by all four sorted-subset donors.

CDR1 is MNHEY and CDR2 is SVGAGI in the germline V gene. V dropped 5 bases and J dropped 4 bases, with 9 bases sitting between them. The CDR3 is 12 residues long. Sequences were obtained from naive CD4+ T cells sorted from blood. Subset of the sample: CD45RA+ positively selected. This TCR was recovered from a man between 25 and 39 years old in good health. V usage is TRBV6-5 and J usage is TRBJ2-7, with a tentative D call TRBD1 (5 bases). The CDR3 sequence is CASSPSGYEQYF. The CDR3 coding sequence is TGTGCCAGCAGTCCATCAGGGTACGAGCAGTACTTC.